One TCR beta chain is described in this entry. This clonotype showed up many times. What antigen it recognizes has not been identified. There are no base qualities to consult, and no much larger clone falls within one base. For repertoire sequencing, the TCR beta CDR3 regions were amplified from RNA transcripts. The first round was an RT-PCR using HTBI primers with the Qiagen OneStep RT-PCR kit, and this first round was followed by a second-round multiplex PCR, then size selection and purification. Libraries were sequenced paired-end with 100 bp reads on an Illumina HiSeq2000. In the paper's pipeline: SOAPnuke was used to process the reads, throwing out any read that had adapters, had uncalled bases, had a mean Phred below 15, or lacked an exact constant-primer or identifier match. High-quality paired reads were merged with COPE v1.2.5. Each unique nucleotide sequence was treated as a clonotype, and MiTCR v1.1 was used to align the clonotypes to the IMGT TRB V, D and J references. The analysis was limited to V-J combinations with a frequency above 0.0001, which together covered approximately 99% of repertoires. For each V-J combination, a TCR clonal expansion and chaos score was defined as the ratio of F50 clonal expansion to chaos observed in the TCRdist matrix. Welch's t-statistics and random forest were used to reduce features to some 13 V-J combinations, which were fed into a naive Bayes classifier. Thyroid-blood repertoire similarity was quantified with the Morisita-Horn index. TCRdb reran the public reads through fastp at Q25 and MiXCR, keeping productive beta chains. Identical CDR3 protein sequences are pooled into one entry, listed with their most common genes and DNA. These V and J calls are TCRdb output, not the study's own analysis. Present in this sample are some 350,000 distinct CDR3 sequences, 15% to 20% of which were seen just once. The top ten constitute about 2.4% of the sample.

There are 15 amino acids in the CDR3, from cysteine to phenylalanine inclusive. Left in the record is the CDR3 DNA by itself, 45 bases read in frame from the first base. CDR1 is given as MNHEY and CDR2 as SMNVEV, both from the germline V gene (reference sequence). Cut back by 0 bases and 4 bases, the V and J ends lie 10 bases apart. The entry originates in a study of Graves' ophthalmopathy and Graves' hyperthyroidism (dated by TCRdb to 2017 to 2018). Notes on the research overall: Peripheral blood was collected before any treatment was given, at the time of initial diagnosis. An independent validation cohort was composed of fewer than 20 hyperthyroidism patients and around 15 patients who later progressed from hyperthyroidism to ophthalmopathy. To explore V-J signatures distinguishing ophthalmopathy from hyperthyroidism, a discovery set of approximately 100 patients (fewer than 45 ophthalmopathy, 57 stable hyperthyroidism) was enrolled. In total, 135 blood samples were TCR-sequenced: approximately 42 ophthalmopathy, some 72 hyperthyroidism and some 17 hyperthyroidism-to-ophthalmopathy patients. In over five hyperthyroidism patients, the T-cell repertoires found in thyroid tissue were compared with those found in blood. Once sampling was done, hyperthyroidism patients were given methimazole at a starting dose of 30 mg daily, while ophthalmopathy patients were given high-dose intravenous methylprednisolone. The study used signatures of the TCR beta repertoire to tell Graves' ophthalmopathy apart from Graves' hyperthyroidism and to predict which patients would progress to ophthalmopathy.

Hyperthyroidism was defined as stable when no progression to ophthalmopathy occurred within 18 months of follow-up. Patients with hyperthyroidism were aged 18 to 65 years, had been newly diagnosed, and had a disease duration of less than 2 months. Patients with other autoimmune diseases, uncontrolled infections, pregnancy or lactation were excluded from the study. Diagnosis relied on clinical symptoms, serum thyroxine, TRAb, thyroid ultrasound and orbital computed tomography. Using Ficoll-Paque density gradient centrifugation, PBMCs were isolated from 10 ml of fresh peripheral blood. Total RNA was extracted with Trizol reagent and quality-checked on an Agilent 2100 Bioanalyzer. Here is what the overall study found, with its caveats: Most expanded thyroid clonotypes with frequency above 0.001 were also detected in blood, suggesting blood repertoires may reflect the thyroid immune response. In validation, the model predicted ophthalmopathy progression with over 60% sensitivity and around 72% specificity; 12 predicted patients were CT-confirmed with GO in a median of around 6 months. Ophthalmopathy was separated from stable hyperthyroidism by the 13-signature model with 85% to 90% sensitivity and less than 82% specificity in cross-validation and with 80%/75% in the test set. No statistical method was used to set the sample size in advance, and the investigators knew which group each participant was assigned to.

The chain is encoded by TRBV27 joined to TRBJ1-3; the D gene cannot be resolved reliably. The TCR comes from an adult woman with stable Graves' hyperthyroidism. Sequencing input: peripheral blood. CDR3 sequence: CASSLSPLSGNTIYF. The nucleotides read TGTGCCAGCAGTTTATCCCCGTTGAGCGGAAACACCATATATTTT.